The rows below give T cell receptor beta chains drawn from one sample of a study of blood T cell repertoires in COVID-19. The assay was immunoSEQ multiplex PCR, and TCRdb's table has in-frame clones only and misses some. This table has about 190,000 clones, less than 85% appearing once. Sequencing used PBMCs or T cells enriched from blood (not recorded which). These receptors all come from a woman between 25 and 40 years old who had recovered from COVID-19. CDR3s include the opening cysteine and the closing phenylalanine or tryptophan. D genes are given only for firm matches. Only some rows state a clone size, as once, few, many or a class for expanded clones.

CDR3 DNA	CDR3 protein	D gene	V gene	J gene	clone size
TGTGCCAGCTCCTTGATCCAGCAAGAGACCCAGTACTTC	CASSLIQQETQYF	-	TRBV18	TRBJ2-5	-
TGCAGTGCGGAATCCGGGTATGGCTACACCTTC	CSAESGYGYTF	-	TRBV20-1	TRBJ1-2	-
TGTGCCAGCGGAAGGGGGCAGAGCTATGGCTACACCTTC	CASGRGQSYGYTF	TRBD1	TRBV12-3/TRBV12-4	TRBJ1-2	-
TGTGCCAGCAGCGTAGGAAGCGGGGGGGCGAGCACAGATACGCAGTATTTT	CASSVGSGGASTDTQYF	TRBD2	TRBV9	TRBJ2-3	-
TGTGCCAGTAGTATTGACAGAACTGAAGCTTTCTTT	CASSIDRTEAFF	-	TRBV19	TRBJ1-1	-
TGTGCTAGCAGTCGTCTAGCGGGGGCCTCCCGACAAGAGACCCAGTACTTC	CASSRLAGASRQETQYF	TRBD2	TRBV7-7	TRBJ2-5	-
TGTGCCAGCAGTGAACAGGGAACTCAGCCCCAGCATTTT	CASSEQGTQPQHF	-	TRBV6-1	TRBJ1-5	-
TGTGCCAGCAGCCGGACAGCGGGAGGGCCGTACAATGAGCAGTTCTTC	CASSRTAGGPYNEQFF	TRBD2	TRBV14	TRBJ2-1	-
TGTGCCAGCAGCCCCCGGCGGACAGGGGTGAATGAGCAGTTCTTC	CASSPRRTGVNEQFF	TRBD1	TRBV7-8	TRBJ2-1	once
TGTGCCAGCAGCGTCGGCTCCTATAATTCACCCCTCCACTTT	CASSVGSYNSPLHF	-	TRBV14	TRBJ1-6	-
TGTGCCAGTAGTCCCTGGACTAGCGGGGTCTACGAGCAGTACTTC	CASSPWTSGVYEQYF	TRBD2	TRBV19	TRBJ2-7	-
TGCGCCAGCAGCCACTCCGGCGGGAACACTGAAGCTTTCTTT	CASSHSGGNTEAFF	-	TRBV4-1	TRBJ1-1	-
TGCGCCAGCAGCTCGGCTAGCGATCAAGAGACCCAGTACTTC	CASSSASDQETQYF	-	TRBV5-1	TRBJ2-5	-
TGCGCCAGCAGCCAGGGCAGTTATAATTCACCCCTCCACTTT	CASSQGSYNSPLHF	-	TRBV4-1	TRBJ1-6	few
TGTGCCAGCAGTCCCAAAAGGGGGGGCAGGGAGACCCAGTACTTC	CASSPKRGGRETQYF	-	TRBV9	TRBJ2-5	few
TGTGCCAGCAGTACCCCCGGTCAGCCCCAGCATTTT	CASSTPGQPQHF	-	TRBV6-5	TRBJ1-5	-
TGTGCCAGCAGTCCGGGAAGGGGGTCTGGAAACACCATATATTTT	CASSPGRGSGNTIYF	-	TRBV6-5	TRBJ1-3	-
TGTGCCAGTAGTTTCCGGACAGCGAACACTGAAGCTTTCTTT	CASSFRTANTEAFF	-	TRBV19	TRBJ1-1	-
TGTGCCAGCAGTTACTCCGGGACAGGGTACAACAATGAGCAGTTCTTC	CASSYSGTGYNNEQFF	TRBD1	TRBV6-5	TRBJ2-1	-
TGTGCCAGCTCTCTTTATGGGACAGGGGAGGGGCGCCAGCCCCAGCATTTT	CASSLYGTGEGRQPQHF	TRBD1	TRBV18	TRBJ1-5	-
TGTGCCAGTAGTAGGTACACAGACAATCAGCCCCAGCATTTT	CASSRYTDNQPQHF	-	TRBV19	TRBJ1-5	-
TGTGCCAGCAGCTTAGACCCCCCGCGGGATCCGAACACTGAAGCTTTCTTT	CASSLDPPRDPNTEAFF	-	TRBV7-2	TRBJ1-1	-
TGTGCCAGCAGCTTAAGAGCAGATACGCAGTATTTT	CASSLRADTQYF	-	TRBV7-2	TRBJ2-3	-
TGCGCCAGCAGCTTGTTGACAGACAATGAGCAGTTCTTC	CASSLLTDNEQFF	-	TRBV5-1	TRBJ2-1	-
TGTGCCAGCAGCCCCATCAGGGGGTTTGAAAAACTGTTTTTT	CASSPIRGFEKLFF	TRBD1	TRBV6-5	TRBJ1-4	-
TGTGCCAGCAGCAAACGACAGGGTTTAGATGAGCAGTTCTTC	CASSKRQGLDEQFF	TRBD1	TRBV7-2	TRBJ2-1	few
TGTGCCAGCAGAGGTACGGGGGATGCCTACGAGCAGTACTTC	CASRGTGDAYEQYF	-	TRBV28	TRBJ2-7	-
TGTGCCAGCAGCTTGCCGACTAGCGGGGGGCCGAACACCGGGGAGCTGTTTTTT	CASSLPTSGGPNTGELFF	TRBD2	TRBV5-6	TRBJ2-2	-
TGTGCTAGTGGCACTGGGACACCAAGCTCCTACAATGAGCAGTTCTTC	CASGTGTPSSYNEQFF	-	TRBV12-5	TRBJ2-1	many